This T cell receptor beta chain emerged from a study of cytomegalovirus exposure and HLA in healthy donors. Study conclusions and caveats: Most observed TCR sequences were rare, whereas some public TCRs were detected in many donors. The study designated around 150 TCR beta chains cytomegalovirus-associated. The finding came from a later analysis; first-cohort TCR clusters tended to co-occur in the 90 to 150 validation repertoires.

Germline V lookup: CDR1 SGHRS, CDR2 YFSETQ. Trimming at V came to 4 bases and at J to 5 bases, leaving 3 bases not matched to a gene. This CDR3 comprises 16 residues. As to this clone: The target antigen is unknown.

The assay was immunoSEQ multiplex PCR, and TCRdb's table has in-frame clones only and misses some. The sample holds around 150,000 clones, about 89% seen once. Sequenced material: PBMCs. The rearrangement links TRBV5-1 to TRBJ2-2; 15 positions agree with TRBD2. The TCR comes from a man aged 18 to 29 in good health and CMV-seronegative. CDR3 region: CASSTGLAGGTGELFF. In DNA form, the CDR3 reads TGCGCCAGCAGCACGGGACTAGCGGGAGGAACCGGGGAGCTGTTTTTT.